The next 30 T cell receptor beta chains were all read from a single sample in a study of blood T cell repertoires in COVID-19. Using immunoSEQ multiplex PCR, the repertoire was profiled, and TCRdb retains in-frame clones only, with some absent. The sample gives about 180,000 clones, roughly 85% of which show up once; approximately 10% is in the top ten. Material: peripheral blood. The receptor set was obtained from a human donor with active or convalescent COVID-19. The donor label of this sample is uncertain.

The gene calls are TRBV4-2 and TRBJ2-3, with 7 bases fitting TRBD2. Germline-derived CDR1 and CDR2 are LGHNA and YNFKEQ. The CDR3 covers 18 residues. V lost 0 bases and J lost 5; bases outside the gene matches: 14. In DNA form, the CDR3 reads TGTGCCAGCAGCCAAGATTTCAGAACTAGCGATGTGATAGATACGCAGTATTTT. Translating gives CASSQDFRTSDVIDTQYF.

This clone was observed a few times. The chain carries TRBV24-1 and TRBJ1-5; a possible D gene is TRBD1 (6 bases). Germline V gives CDR1 KGHDR, CDR2 SFDVKD. Trimming cost V 3 bases and J 6 bases, with 8 bases left between them. The CDR3 runs to 13 residues. The CDR3 sequence is CATSDEGGQPQHF. DNA for the CDR3: TGTGCCACCAGTGATGAAGGGGGTCAGCCCCAGCATTTT.

V gene TRBV5-5 combines with J gene TRBJ2-2; TRBD2 matches 9 bases. The CDR3 is 17 residues long. V was pared by 0 bases and J by 7 bases, with 10 bases of the junction left unmatched. In germline, CDR1 is SGHKS, CDR2 YYEKEE (reference sequence). Here the CDR3 DNA reads TGTGCCAGCAGCTTGGCCGGTTTTAGCGGGAGTAACGGGGAGCTGTTTTTT. Encoded protein: CASSLAGFSGSNGELFF.

The J gene is TRBJ2-1, the V gene TRBV11-3, with TRBD2 identical over 7 bases. V shed 2 bases and J 9 bases; nucleotides not matched to a gene: 10. Germline V gene lookup returns CDR1 SGHNT and CDR2 YENEEA. The CDR3 spans 15 residues. The chain's CDR3 is CASSLTGGGFSEQFF. In DNA form, the CDR3 reads TGTGCCAGCAGCTTAACGGGGGGAGGGTTCAGTGAGCAGTTCTTC.

The V gene is TRBV27, the J gene TRBJ1-2, with D possibly being TRBD1 (6 bases). Germline V gene data show CDR1 as MNHEY and CDR2 as SMNVEV (reference sequence). CDR3 length: 13 amino acids. V shed 3 bases and J shed 8 bases, with 13 bases lying between them. CDR3 nucleotide sequence: TGTGCCAGCAGTTTTAACAGGGCGAAAGGCTACACCTTC. Protein sequence: CASSFNRAKGYTF.

The chain couples TRBV19 to TRBJ1-3; 9 bases match TRBD1. Losses at the gene ends were 8 bases for V and 4 bases for J; bases not matched to a gene: 9. CDR1 is LNHDA and CDR2 is SQIVND in the germline V gene (reference sequence). The CDR3 length is 15 residues. The CDR3 bases are TGTGCCAGTGGGGACAGGGCGAGAACCGGAAACACCATATATTTT. Protein product: CASGDRARTGNTIYF.

The rearrangement links TRBV19 to TRBJ2-7; 10 bases agree with TRBD2. V was pared by 5 bases and J by 3 bases, with 7 bases of the junction left unmatched. The CDR3 length is 15 residues. The germline CDR1 and CDR2 sequences are LNHDA and SQIVND (reference sequence). CDR3 residues: CASSVRTSGNYEQYF. The CDR3 DNA is TGTGCCAGTAGTGTCCGAACTAGCGGGAACTACGAGCAGTACTTC.

This chain connects TRBV2 to TRBJ2-3; tentative D call: TRBD2 (6 bases). V gave up 4 bases and J gave up 1 base, with 12 bases separating them. The CDR3 covers 15 residues. Looked up from germline, CDR1 is SNHLY and CDR2 is FYNNEI. The CDR3, as DNA: TGTGCCAGCAGTGCTAGGAGGGCCCGCACAGATACGCAGTATTTT. The encoded protein is CASSARRARTDTQYF.

This clone appeared once. V gene TRBV7-2 combines with J gene TRBJ1-4; 8 bases line up with TRBD1. In germline, CDR1 is SGHTA, CDR2 FQGNSA. J was trimmed by 8 bases and V by 5 bases; bases with no gene match: 4. The CDR3 totals 13 residues. CDR3 amino acids: CASSTDRGEKLFF. DNA of the CDR3: TGTGCCAGCAGCACCGACAGGGGAGAAAAACTGTTTTTT.

The chain is built from TRBV11-2 and TRBJ2-1; 7 bases are a match to TRBD2. The CDR3 has 13 residues. V dropped 3 bases and J dropped 9; count of bases not matched to a gene: 5. The germline CDR1 and CDR2 sequences are SGHAT and FQNNGV. CDR3 sequence: CASSFREVVEQFF. The CDR3 DNA reads as TGTGCCAGCAGCTTTCGGGAGGTGGTTGAGCAGTTCTTC.

At least ten counts were recorded for this clone. V and J are TRBV3-1 (or the pseudogene TRBV3-2) and TRBJ2-2; D is possibly TRBD1 (6 bases). Trimming took off 5 bases at V and 5 bases at J, with 15 bases between the two ends. This CDR3 has 15 residues. The germline V gene has CDR1 LGHDT and CDR2 YNNKEL (reference sequence). CDR3 loop: CASSSLGGKTGELFF. CDR3 nucleotide sequence: TGTGCCAGCAGCAGCCTTGGGGGCAAAACCGGGGAGCTGTTTTTT.

This chain joins TRBV6-5 and TRBJ1-2, with 7 bases fitting TRBD1. V lost 6 bases to trimming and J lost 2 bases; unmatched junction nucleotides: 6. In germline, CDR1 is MNHEY, CDR2 SVGAGI. The CDR3 has 14 residues. The CDR3 DNA is TGTGCCAGCAGGGGGGACAGCCGAAACTATGGCTACACCTTC. This translates into CASRGDSRNYGYTF.

This chain connects TRBV4-3 to TRBJ1-5, with unresolved D. The CDR3 consists of 16 residues. Germline V gives CDR1 LGHNA, CDR2 YSLEER. V lost 0 bases and J 3 bases, leaving 12 bases between the germline ends. CDR3 DNA sequence: TGCGCCAGCAGCCAAGATCGATCGGGGTACAATCAGCCCCAGCATTTT. Protein: CASSQDRSGYNQPQHF.

The chain carries TRBV6-6 and TRBJ2-4, with D possibly being TRBD2 (6 bases). The CDR3 runs to 15 residues. The V and J ends lost 4 bases and 0 bases respectively, with 10 bases between them. The germline V gene has CDR1 MNHNY and CDR2 SVGAGI (reference sequence). This CDR3 is CASSLLALAKNIQYF. The CDR3 DNA reads TGTGCCAGCAGTTTACTAGCCTTAGCCAAAAACATTCAGTACTTC.

Only a few counts were recorded for this clone. The chain uses TRBV4-2 and TRBJ1-6; 8 nucleotides agree with TRBD1. Germline CDR1 is LGHNA and CDR2 is YNFKEQ. The trim removed 2 bases at V and 5 bases at J, leaving 8 bases unmatched. The CDR3 contains 17 residues. This chain's CDR3 is CASSQNYRGWDNSPLHF. DNA for the CDR3: TGTGCCAGCAGCCAAAATTACAGGGGGTGGGATAATTCACCCCTCCACTTT.

The chain carries TRBV28 and TRBJ1-1, with a tentative D call TRBD1 (6 bases). V was cut by 8 bases and J by 4 bases, with 17 bases left in between. CDR1 is MDHEN, CDR2 SYDVKM, per germline. CDR3 length: 14 residues. In DNA form, the CDR3 reads TGTGCCAGCGGAACTCTATTCAGGGGCACTGAAGCTTTCTTT. As protein: CASGTLFRGTEAFF.

This CDR3 is CASSAGQGAWTGELFF. CDR3 DNA sequence: TGTGCCAGCAGTGCTGGACAGGGGGCATGGACCGGGGAGCTGTTTTTT. This chain connects TRBV2 to TRBJ2-2, with 11 bases identical to TRBD1. V shed 4 bases and J 5 bases; nucleotides not matched to a gene: 6. Germline loops: CDR1 SNHLY, CDR2 FYNNEI. The CDR3 is 16 residues long.

V is TRBV5-1 and J is TRBJ1-1; 8 nucleotides agree with TRBD1. Germline V lookup: CDR1 SGHRS, CDR2 YFSETQ. Germline trimming cut 0 bases from V and 4 bases from J; bases unmatched to any gene: 5. The CDR3 loop spans 15 amino acids. CDR3 residues: CASSLDWTGITEAFF. The DNA of the CDR3 is TGCGCCAGCAGCTTGGATTGGACAGGGATCACTGAAGCTTTCTTT.

This clone has more than one count but fewer than ten. V is TRBV6-1 and J is TRBJ2-3, with D tentatively TRBD2 (7 bases). CDR3 length: 16 residues. CDR1 and CDR2 from the germline V gene are MNHNS and SASEGT. V gave up 4 bases and J gave up 2 bases, with 16 bases separating them. CDR3: CASSAWEGGLTDTQYF. CDR3 in DNA: TGTGCCAGCAGTGCTTGGGAGGGGGGCCTCACAGATACGCAGTATTTT.

The chain is built from TRBV4-2 and TRBJ2-1; the match to TRBD2 covers 10 bases. In germline, CDR1 is LGHNA, CDR2 YNFKEQ. Trimming removed 1 base from V and 7 bases from J; junction bases left unmatched: 10. The CDR3 spans 17 residues. For the CDR3, the DNA is TGTGCCAGCAGCCAAGTTCTCGTTAGCGGGAGGATAAATGAGCAGTTCTTC. Amino acid sequence: CASSQVLVSGRINEQFF.

The chain joins TRBV5-5 to TRBJ1-2; no reliable D call. The CDR3 extends over 15 amino acids. Germline loops: CDR1 SGHKS, CDR2 YYEKEE (reference sequence). V shed 1 base and J shed 0 bases, with 10 bases lying between them. CDR3 bases: TGTGCCAGCAGCTTGCTCATGTTAGCTAACTATGGCTACACCTTC. This encodes CASSLLMLANYGYTF.

The chain couples TRBV23-1 to TRBJ1-4, with D perhaps matching TRBD1 (6 bases). TRBV23-1 is recorded as an ORF, its role being uncertain. The CDR3 consists of 15 residues. Trimming removed 4 bases from V and 2 bases from J, with 11 bases in between. The CDR3 sequence is CASSLLQGTNEKLFF. The CDR3 DNA follows: TGCGCCAGCAGTCTCTTACAGGGTACTAATGAAAAACTGTTTTTT.

V usage is TRBV3-1 (or the pseudogene TRBV3-2) and J usage is TRBJ2-1; the match to TRBD2 covers 12 bases. Per germline, CDR1 LGHDT and CDR2 YNNKEL (reference sequence). V shed 1 base and J 7 bases; nucleotides not matched to a gene: 8. The CDR3 covers 17 residues. In nucleotides, the CDR3 is TGTGCCAGCAGCCAAGTTTCACTAGCGGGAGGAAGGAATGAGCAGTTCTTC. Its protein product is CASSQVSLAGGRNEQFF.

V and J are TRBV29-1 and TRBJ2-2, with 7 positions matching TRBD1. The trim removed 6 bases at V and 5 bases at J, leaving 12 bases unmatched. The CDR3 length is 15 residues. Germline loops: CDR1 SQVTM, CDR2 ANQGSEA. The DNA for the CDR3 is TGCAGCGTGCTGGTCGGCAGGGGGAATACCGGGGAGCTGTTTTTT. Translation: CSVLVGRGNTGELFF.

The J gene is TRBJ2-4, the V gene TRBV28; 7 positions agree with TRBD2. CDR3 length equals 12 residues. V shed 3 bases and J 15 bases; nucleotides not matched to a gene: 8. Germline V gene sequence: CDR1 MDHEN, CDR2 SYDVKM. CDR3 loop: CASSFERGGWYF. The CDR3 bases are TGTGCCAGCAGTTTTGAGCGGGGAGGATGGTACTTC.

The gene calls are TRBV29-1 and TRBJ1-1; no firm D call. The germline CDR1 and CDR2 sequences are SQVTM and ANQGSEA. Trimming removed 6 bases at V and 0 bases at J, with 11 bases between. The CDR3 covers 13 residues. The CDR3 sequence: CSVGLHMNTEAFF. The CDR3 bases are TGCAGCGTCGGTCTTCATATGAACACTGAAGCTTTCTTT.

V gene TRBV21-1 combines with J gene TRBJ1-5; the table calls TRBD1, which could not be checked here. TRBV21-1 is labeled a pseudogene. The CDR3 contains 21 residues. The CDR3 region is CASSNIRDRENSSLSNQPQHF. The CDR3 DNA follows: TGTGCCAGCAGCAACATTAGGGACAGGGAGAATTCCTCCCTAAGCAATCAGCCCCAGCATTTT.

The CDR3 DNA is TGTGCCAGCAGCCTCACCCACACGATGCCCTATGGCTACACCTTC. It translates to CASSLTHTMPYGYTF. This chain uses TRBV6-5 with TRBJ1-2; D gene unclear. V was clipped by 6 bases and J by 4 bases, with 18 bases between them. The germline V gene encodes CDR1 MNHEY and CDR2 SVGAGI. The CDR3 extends over 15 amino acids.

This chain uses TRBV5-1 with TRBJ1-1; no definite D call. This CDR3 region has 13 residues. The ends were cut back, 7 bases at V and 5 bases at J, with 15 bases in the middle. CDR1 SGHRS and CDR2 YFSETQ come from the germline V gene. CDR3 bases: TGCGCCAGCTGTGTCGGAGGTGGGACTGAAGCTTTCTTT. Protein product: CASCVGGGTEAFF.

This chain connects TRBV27 to TRBJ2-1; tentatively, D is TRBD1 (6 bases). There are 13 residues in the CDR3. V was clipped by 10 bases and J by 10 bases, with 20 bases between them. The V gene's germline CDR1 is MNHEY and CDR2 SMNVEV (reference sequence). CDR3 sequence: CATCPNRVGEQFF. The CDR3 coding sequence is TGTGCCACCTGTCCCAACAGGGTTGGGGAGCAGTTCTTC.